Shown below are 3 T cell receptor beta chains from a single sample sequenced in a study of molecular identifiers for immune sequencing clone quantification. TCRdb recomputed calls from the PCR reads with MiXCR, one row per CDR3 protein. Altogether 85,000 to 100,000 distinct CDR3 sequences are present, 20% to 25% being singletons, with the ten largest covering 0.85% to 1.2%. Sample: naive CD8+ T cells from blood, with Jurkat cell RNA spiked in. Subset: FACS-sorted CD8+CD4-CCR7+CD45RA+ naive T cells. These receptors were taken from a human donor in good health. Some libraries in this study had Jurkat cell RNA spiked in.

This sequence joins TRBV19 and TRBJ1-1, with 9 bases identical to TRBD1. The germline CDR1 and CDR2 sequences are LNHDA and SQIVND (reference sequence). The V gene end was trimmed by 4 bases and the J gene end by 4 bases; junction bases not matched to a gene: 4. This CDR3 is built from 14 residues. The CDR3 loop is CASSSGTGPTEAFF. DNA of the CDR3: TGTGCCAGTAGTAGCGGGACAGGGCCCACTGAAGCTTTCTTT.

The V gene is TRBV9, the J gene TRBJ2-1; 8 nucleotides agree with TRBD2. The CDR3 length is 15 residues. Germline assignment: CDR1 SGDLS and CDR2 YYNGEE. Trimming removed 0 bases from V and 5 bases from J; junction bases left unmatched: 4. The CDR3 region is CASSVGGTRDNEQFF. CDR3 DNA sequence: TGTGCCAGCAGCGTAGGCGGGACTAGGGACAATGAGCAGTTCTTC.

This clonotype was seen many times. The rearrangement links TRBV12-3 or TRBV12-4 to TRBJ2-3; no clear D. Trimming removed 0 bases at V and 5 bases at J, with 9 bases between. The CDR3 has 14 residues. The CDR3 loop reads CASSLALSGDTQYF. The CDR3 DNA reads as TGTGCCAGCAGTTTAGCGCTGTCTGGAGATACGCAGTATTTT.